A selection of T cell receptor beta chains follows, all from one sample in a study of cytomegalovirus exposure and HLA in healthy donors. Produced via immunoSEQ multiplex PCR; TCRdb's table is partial and in-frame only. The sample includes 65,000 to 70,000 clones, around 78% of them seen just once. Sequencing used PBMCs. These receptors were taken from a man aged 50 or older in good health and CMV-seronegative. CDR3s include the opening cysteine and the closing phenylalanine or tryptophan. The order of the fields is J gene, clone size, V gene, D gene, CDR3 protein, CDR3 DNA. D genes are given only for firm matches. A row's size may be missing; if present it is once, few, many or a size class.

j_gene: TRBJ1-1; abundance: -; v_gene: TRBV30; d_gene: -; CDR3aa: CASRTSMNTEAFF; CDR3nt: TGTGCCTCGCGGACAAGCATGAACACTGAAGCTTTCTTT
j_gene: TRBJ2-3; abundance: -; v_gene: TRBV7-7; d_gene: -; CDR3aa: CASSLGGGGTDTQYF; CDR3nt: TGTGCTAGCAGCTTAGGTGGCGGGGGCACAGATACGCAGTATTTT
j_gene: TRBJ2-7; abundance: -; v_gene: TRBV5-6; d_gene: TRBD2; CDR3aa: CASSLFGRVPTYEQYF; CDR3nt: TGTGCCAGCAGCTTGTTTGGGAGGGTACCCACCTACGAGCAGTACTTC
j_gene: TRBJ1-1; abundance: -; v_gene: TRBV7-6; d_gene: -; CDR3aa: CASSLASTSGNFEAFF; CDR3nt: TGTGCCAGCAGCTTAGCGAGCACCTCAGGTAACTTCGAAGCTTTCTTT
j_gene: TRBJ2-1; abundance: -; v_gene: TRBV27; d_gene: TRBD1; CDR3aa: CASRDRGIGNEQFF; CDR3nt: TGTGCCAGCAGGGACAGGGGTATTGGAAATGAGCAGTTCTTC
j_gene: TRBJ2-4; abundance: few; v_gene: TRBV6-5; d_gene: -; CDR3aa: CASSNRQIAKNIQYF; CDR3nt: TGTGCCAGCAGTAACCGACAGATAGCCAAAAACATTCAGTACTTC
j_gene: TRBJ2-7; abundance: -; v_gene: TRBV7-2; d_gene: -; CDR3aa: CASSHPGVPPYEQYF; CDR3nt: TGTGCCAGCAGCCATCCGGGGGTTCCACCCTACGAGCAGTACTTC
j_gene: TRBJ1-1; abundance: few; v_gene: TRBV29-1; d_gene: -; CDR3aa: CSVVTDTGKNTEAFF; CDR3nt: TGCAGCGTTGTAACGGATACAGGGAAGAACACTGAAGCTTTCTTT
j_gene: TRBJ1-1; abundance: few; v_gene: TRBV7-9; d_gene: -; CDR3aa: CASSFSSEAFF; CDR3nt: TGTGCCAGCAGCTTTAGCTCTGAAGCTTTCTTT
j_gene: TRBJ1-2; abundance: -; v_gene: TRBV6-1; d_gene: TRBD1; CDR3aa: CASSLPAGGGYGYTF; CDR3nt: TGTGCCAGCAGCCTCCCAGCAGGGGGCGGTTATGGCTACACCTTC